The clone carrying this T cell receptor (beta chain) was counted many times. Its target is not known. The V and J ends lost 8 bases and 4 bases respectively, with 14 bases between them. The CDR3 is 13 residues long. The germline CDR1 and CDR2 sequences are MNHNS and SASEGT. This sample is drawn from a study of T cells in Graves' hyperthyroidism and ophthalmopathy. Blood from later-ophthalmopathy patients was taken at first hyperthyroidism diagnosis. Regarding the study as a whole: In blood, most of the thyroid clonotypes expanded above 0.001 were also present. Onset of ophthalmopathy came a median 6.5 months after the model predicted it.

RNA transcripts were the template for amplifying TCR beta CDR3 regions. Carried out on the TCR CDR3, a first-round RT-PCR used the HTBI primer set. Using its own MiXCR run on the multiplex PCR reads, TCRdb lists one record per CDR3 protein. The sample carries about 770,000 distinct CDR3 sequences, 18% recorded once. The source is a woman in her forties or fifties with Graves' hyperthyroidism that later progressed to Graves' ophthalmopathy. The chain couples TRBV6-1 to TRBJ1-2, with unresolved D. The sequenced material came from blood. The CDR3 DNA sequence: TGTGCCAGCTCCTCAAGCCGGAGCTATGGCTACACCTTC. This codes for CASSSSRSYGYTF.